Reported below is one T cell receptor beta chain. The antigen remains unidentified. From RNA transcripts, TCR beta CDR3 regions were amplified. The HTBI primer set was used in a first-round RT-PCR of the TCR CDR3. TCRdb analysed the multiplex PCR reads with MiXCR anew, one entry per CDR3 protein. The sample includes some 300,000 distinct CDR3 sequences, about 13% of them seen just once. This record belongs to a study of T cells in Graves' hyperthyroidism and ophthalmopathy. Study observations and caveats: Blood also showed most of the thyroid clonotypes that were expanded above 0.001.

The germline gives CDR1 MRHNA, CDR2 SNTAGT. The V and J ends lost 5 bases and 4 bases respectively, with 10 bases between them. CDR3 size: 13 residues. These patients, aged 18 to 65, had recently diagnosed hyperthyroidism lasting under 2 months. This chain joins TRBV6-4 and TRBJ2-3; D call uncertain. This clonotype was sampled from a woman aged 40 to 50 with Graves' hyperthyroidism. Sample: blood. DNA of the CDR3: TGTGCCAGCAGTAAAGGAAATCCAGATACGCAGTATTTT. Protein: CASSKGNPDTQYF.